These T cell receptor beta chains were read from a single sample in a study of identical twins. A single record per CDR3 protein comes from TCRdb applying MiXCR to the 5' RACE reads. The data show 200,000 to 300,000 distinct CDR3 sequences, with over 9.5% seen just once and about 3.9% held by the top ten. These sequences were also reported in another study, on yellow fever vaccine responses in identical twins.

Specimen: memory (CD45RO+) T cells sorted from blood. These receptor sequences come from a woman between 18 and 29 years old in good health. The CDR3 runs from the conserved cysteine through the conserved F or W. Fields, in order: J gene, V gene, CDR3 protein.

>TRBJ1-5|TRBV12-3/TRBV12-4
CASTAQGSNQPQHF
>TRBJ1-2|TRBV28
CASRQGPWGYTF
>TRBJ2-7|TRBV7-2
CASSLVAGGPVYEQYF
>TRBJ2-7|TRBV29-1
CSVTLNRGSYEQYF
>TRBJ2-7|TRBV6-1
CASSRRPHTGGEDYEQYF
>TRBJ2-7|TRBV29-1
CSVKRGSQYEQYF
>TRBJ1-6|TRBV2
CASSAKNSYNSPLHF
>TRBJ1-1|TRBV20-1
CSARDRVNAEAFF
>TRBJ2-3|TRBV5-1
CASSGGQSQSTDTQYF
>TRBJ2-5|TRBV7-2
CASSLYTGLQETQYF
>TRBJ2-5|TRBV4-3
CASSQGQGEGTQYF
>TRBJ2-3|TRBV7-2
CASSHGTSGRPTDTQYF
>TRBJ2-7|TRBV20-1
CSAKSPYRKPGQAVYEQYF
>TRBJ2-3|TRBV5-1
CASSLNGPADTQYF
>TRBJ1-3|TRBV6-1
CASSEGQGNTIYF
>TRBJ2-5|TRBV4-2
CASSPGPAGGLETQYF
>TRBJ1-1|TRBV20-1
CSARVSGSGAAFF
>TRBJ2-2|TRBV24-1
CATSDPGSYELTGELFF
>TRBJ2-1|TRBV7-7
CASSPGGVTYNEQFF
>TRBJ2-5|TRBV12-3/TRBV12-4
CASSSSSGGGSETQYF
>TRBJ2-5|TRBV12-3/TRBV12-4
CASSGRGRETQYF
>TRBJ1-1|TRBV19
CASSPDRGPNTEAFF
>TRBJ2-3|TRBV10-1
CASSEASRDTQYF
>TRBJ1-5|TRBV12-3/TRBV12-4
CASSSGGTQPQHF
>TRBJ2-2|TRBV12-3/TRBV12-4
CASSGGRPHTGELFF
>TRBJ2-2|TRBV4-1
CASSQGTGELFF
>TRBJ1-1|TRBV6-4
CASSDKTNTEAFF
>TRBJ1-1|TRBV30
CAWYTGNTEAFF
>TRBJ2-2|TRBV20-1
CSARDSRRGDTGELFF
>TRBJ1-1|TRBV7-3
CASSLYRANTEAFF
>TRBJ1-5|TRBV5-1
CASSPTGASNQPQHF
>TRBJ2-3|TRBV6-1
CASRAVRTDTQYF
>TRBJ2-1|TRBV6-1
CATQGGASNEQFF
>TRBJ2-1|TRBV30
CAWSPGLNFNEQFF
>TRBJ2-6|TRBV7-8
CASSLRGLGANVLTF